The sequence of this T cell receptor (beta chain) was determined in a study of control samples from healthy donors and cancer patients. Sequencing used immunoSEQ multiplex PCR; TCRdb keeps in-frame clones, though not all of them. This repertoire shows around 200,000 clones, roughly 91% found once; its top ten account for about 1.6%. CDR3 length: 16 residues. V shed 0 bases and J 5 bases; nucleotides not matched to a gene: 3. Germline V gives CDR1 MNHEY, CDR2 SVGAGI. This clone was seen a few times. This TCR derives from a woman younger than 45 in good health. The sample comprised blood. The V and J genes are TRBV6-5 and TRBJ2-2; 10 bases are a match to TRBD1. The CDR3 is CASSYSWDRGTGELFF. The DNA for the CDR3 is TGTGCCAGCAGTTACTCGTGGGACAGGGGAACCGGGGAGCTGTTTTTT.